This T cell receptor beta chain originates from a study of blood T cell repertoires in COVID-19. Sequenced by immunoSEQ multiplex PCR; TCRdb stores in-frame clones only, minus some. The sample lists about 130,000 clones, roughly nine tenths occurring once. The V and J ends lost 5 bases and 11 bases, in that order; junction bases with no gene match: 2. Germline V gene data show CDR1 as KGHSH and CDR2 as LQKENI. CDR3 length: 11 residues. V usage is TRBV18 and J usage is TRBJ1-5; 8 positions agree with TRBD1. The receptor's source is a man in his fifties with COVID-19, enrolled during active disease. The sequenced material came from peripheral blood. CDR3 amino acids: CASSDRGAQHF. The DNA for the CDR3 is TGTGCCAGCTCAGACAGGGGAGCCCAGCATTTT.